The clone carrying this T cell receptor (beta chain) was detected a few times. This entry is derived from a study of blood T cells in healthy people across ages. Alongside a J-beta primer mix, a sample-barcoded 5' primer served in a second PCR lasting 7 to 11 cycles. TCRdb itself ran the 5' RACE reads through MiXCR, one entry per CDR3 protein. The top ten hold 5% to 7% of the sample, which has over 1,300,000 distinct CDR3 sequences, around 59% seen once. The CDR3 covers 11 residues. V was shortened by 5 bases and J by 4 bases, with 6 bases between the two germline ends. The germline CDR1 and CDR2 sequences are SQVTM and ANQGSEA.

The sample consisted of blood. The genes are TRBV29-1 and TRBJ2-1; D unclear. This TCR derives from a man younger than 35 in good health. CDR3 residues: CSVLDYNEQFF. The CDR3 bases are TGCAGCGTTTTGGATTACAATGAGCAGTTCTTC.